The 5 T cell receptor beta chains below were found in one sample sequenced in a study of shared clonotypes between healthy human individuals. TCRdb's table, derived via immunoSEQ multiplex PCR, lists solely in-frame clones and lacks some. There are 600,000 to 700,000 clones in the sample; less than 80% occur only once, and around 1.8% lies in the top ten. Sequencing was carried out using memory CD4+ T cells sorted from blood. Subset described: CD45RA-negative fraction. These TCRs come from a woman aged 25 to 39 in good health.

The chain is built from TRBV12-5 and TRBJ2-1; 11 nucleotides match TRBD2. The CDR3 has 16 residues. CDR1 and CDR2 from the germline V gene are LGHNT and FRNRAP. Losses at the gene ends were 0 bases for V and 6 bases for J; bases not matched to a gene: 4. The CDR3 here is CASGLVLAGVGNEQFF. The CDR3 bases are TGTGCTAGTGGTTTGGTACTAGCGGGAGTAGGCAATGAGCAGTTCTTC.

V usage is TRBV6-6 and J usage is TRBJ2-1; possibly TRBD1 or TRBD2 for D (7 bases each). Germline V gene data show CDR1 as MNHNY and CDR2 as SVGAGI (reference sequence). This CDR3 is built from 14 residues. V was pared by 7 bases and J by 7 bases, with 17 bases between. The CDR3 DNA sequence: TGTGCCAGCACCCCAGGGGGGAGGGCAAATGAGCAGTTCTTC. The encoded protein is CASTPGGRANEQFF.

This rearrangement joins TRBV6-5 to TRBJ2-5; the match to TRBD2 covers 7 bases. V lost 7 bases and J lost 2; bases outside the gene matches: 7. Per the germline V gene, CDR1 is MNHEY and CDR2 is SVGAGI. This CDR3 contains 14 residues. As DNA, the CDR3 is TGTGCCAGCACCGCTAGCGGTTGGCAAGAGACCCAGTACTTC. It encodes CASTASGWQETQYF.

The rearrangement joins TRBV28 to TRBJ2-2; the D gene is possibly TRBD2 (6 bases). Trimming took off 7 bases at V and 5 bases at J, with 17 bases between the two ends. Germline loops: CDR1 MDHEN, CDR2 SYDVKM. The CDR3 has 15 residues. The CDR3 DNA is TGTGCCAGCAACGCGGGGAGAAGGAAAACCGGGGAGCTGTTTTTT. As protein: CASNAGRRKTGELFF. The whole variable domain, remainder taken from reference TRBV28 and TRBJ2-2, is DVKVTQSSRYLVKRTGEKVFLECVQDMDHENMFWYRQDPGLGLRLIYFSYDVKMKEKGDIPEGYSVSREKKERFSLILESASTNQTSMYLCASNAGRRKTGELFFGEGSRLTVL.

The chain employs TRBV4-1 and TRBJ2-7; 8 nucleotides align to TRBD1. Germline V gene lookup returns CDR1 MGHRA and CDR2 YSYEKL. V was clipped by 5 bases and J by 3 bases; unmatched bases: 6. The CDR3 spans 14 residues. The CDR3 loop is CASSERTGFYEQYF. CDR3 DNA: TGCGCCAGCAGCGAGCGGACAGGGTTCTACGAGCAGTACTTC.